The sequence of this TCR beta chain was determined in a study of T-cell reconstitution after alpha-beta-depleted transplantation in children. Germline assignment: CDR1 SGHTA and CDR2 FQGNSA. The CDR3 loop spans 16 amino acids. Trimming cost V 3 bases and J 0 bases, with 14 bases left between them. Unique molecular identifiers were incorporated into the prepared TCRbeta library. TCRdb independently ran MiXCR on the PCR reads; one entry per CDR3 protein. The repertoire holds some 290,000 distinct CDR3 sequences, with approximately 9.6% as singletons. The sample in question was PBMCs from the stem cell graft donor, obtained from the stem cell graft. The clonotype was recovered from a human donor who donated a stem cell graft to a child with SCID. The chain has TRBV7-2 and TRBJ1-2; TRBD1 might be the D (6 bases). The CDR3 protein is CASSFRGADSNYGYTF. CDR3 coding DNA: TGTGCCAGCAGCTTCAGGGGCGCCGATTCTAACTATGGCTACACCTTC.